The text below deals with one T cell receptor beta chain. Enrolled during active infection, Seattle patients were then followed longitudinally. This sample was taken from a study of blood T cell repertoires in COVID-19. Study-level background: Some COVID-19 samples were acute and others convalescent; all came from the United States, Italy and Spain.

The germline V gene has CDR1 KGHSH and CDR2 LQKENI. The V and J ends lost 4 bases and 5 bases respectively, with 11 bases between them. This CDR3 has 14 residues. Source study methods: By means of reference gene primer amplification, nucleated cell counts were estimated. The protocol was immunoSEQ multiplex PCR, while the TCRdb copy is restricted to in-frame clones and leaves out a portion. That table is the source of V, J and clone size, and D and trimming were worked out from the DNA. The data hold about 160,000 clones, with around 82% observed a single time. Sequenced input: peripheral blood. This clonotype originated in a woman aged 35 to 49 with COVID-19, enrolled during active disease. This chain links TRBV18 with TRBJ1-4; D remains unclear. The CDR3 reads CASSLAGRNEKLFF. The CDR3 nucleotides are TGTGCCAGCTCACTGGCAGGAAGAAATGAAAAACTGTTTTTT.